This TCR beta chain emerged from a study of beta chain features in type 1 diabetes. As every portion of the isolated RNA was reverse transcribed, the sequencing read expressed TCRB transcripts. The protocol was immunoSEQ multiplex PCR, while the TCRdb copy is restricted to in-frame clones and leaves out a portion. The sample shows approximately 84,000 clones, 30% to 35% of them seen only once. CDR1 and CDR2 (germline): SGHTA, FQGNSA. V was trimmed by 4 bases and J by 0 bases, leaving 10 bases between them. The CDR3 extends over 15 amino acids. Purity above 95% was achieved in all sorted populations. The receptor comes from a woman between 18 and 29 years old in good health. Sample: stem cell memory CD4+ T cells from blood. The rearrangement uses TRBV7-2 and TRBJ2-1; D is ambiguous. CDR3 sequence: CASSSRASSYNEQFF. CDR3 DNA sequence: TGTGCCAGCAGCTCCCGTGCCAGCTCCTACAATGAGCAGTTCTTC.